One and the same sample provided the 3 T cell receptor beta chains below, sequenced in a study of regulatory T cells in long-lasting Graves disease. Construction of the TCR beta libraries employed iRepertoire HTBI primers in conjunction with Arm-PCR of CDR3 regions. TCRdb reprocessed the multiplex PCR reads via MiXCR and lists one record per CDR3 protein. The sample has about 470,000 distinct CDR3 sequences; approximately 15% are singletons. Time point defined: newly diagnosed GD, antithyroid drugs for less than 3 months. Isolated PBMC RNA provided the starting material for the TCR library. The data also belong to a second study, concerning T cells in Graves' hyperthyroidism and ophthalmopathy.

The sequences come from peripheral blood mononuclear cells (PBMCs), collected at new diagnosis, from a patient treated with antithyroid drugs. These receptors were taken from a woman in her twenties or thirties with Graves disease.

This clonotype has at least ten counts. This chain uses TRBV28 with TRBJ2-3; 7 bases are shared with TRBD1. The V gene's germline CDR1 is MDHEN and CDR2 SYDVKM. V gave up 4 bases and J gave up 1 base; unmatched junction bases: 8. This CDR3 is 16 amino acids long. The CDR3, as DNA: TGTGCCAGCAGTTCCACAGGGGTTCTCGGCACAGATACGCAGTATTTT. Amino acids: CASSSTGVLGTDTQYF. The full variable domain, with the rest looked up from reference TRBV28 and TRBJ2-3, is DVKVTQSSRYLVKRTGEKVFLECVQDMDHENMFWYRQDPGLGLRLIYFSYDVKMKEKGDIPEGYSVSREKKERFSLILESASTNQTSMYLCASSSTGVLGTDTQYFGPGTRLTVL.

This clonotype was found many times. The chain couples TRBV25-1 to TRBJ1-5; D is uncertain. The germline V and J ends were trimmed by 4 bases and 2 bases, with 3 bases remaining between them. The CDR3 loop spans 12 amino acids. CDR1 and CDR2 from the germline V gene are MGHDK and SYGVNS. The CDR3 region is CASSGGNQPQHF. The CDR3 bases are TGTGCCAGCAGTGGGGGCAATCAGCCCCAGCATTTT.

The chain combines TRBV5-1 with TRBJ1-2; TRBD1 matches 9 bases. In germline, CDR1 is SGHRS, CDR2 YFSETQ. Unmatched junction bases numbered 20, after V lost 4 bases and J lost 7 bases. The CDR3 length is 18 residues. The CDR3 spells CASSRRERDRVSEVGYTF. In nucleotides, the CDR3 is TGCGCCAGCAGCCGGAGGGAAAGGGACAGGGTATCTGAGGTTGGCTACACCTTC.